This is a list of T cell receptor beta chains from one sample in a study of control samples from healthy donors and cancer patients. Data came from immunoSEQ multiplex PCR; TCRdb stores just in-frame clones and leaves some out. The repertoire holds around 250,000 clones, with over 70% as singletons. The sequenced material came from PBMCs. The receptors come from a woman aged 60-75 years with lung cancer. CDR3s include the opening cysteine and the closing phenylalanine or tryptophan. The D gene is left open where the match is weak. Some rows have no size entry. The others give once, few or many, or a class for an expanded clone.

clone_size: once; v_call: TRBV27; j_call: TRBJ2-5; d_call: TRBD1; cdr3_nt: TGTGCCAGCAGGGACAGGGGGCGCGGGGAGACCCAGTACTTC; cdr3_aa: CASRDRGRGETQYF
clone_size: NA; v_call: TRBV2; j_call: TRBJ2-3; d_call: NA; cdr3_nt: TGTGCCAGCAGTCGACTACTAGCTCCGACGCAGTATTTT; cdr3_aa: CASSRLLAPTQYF
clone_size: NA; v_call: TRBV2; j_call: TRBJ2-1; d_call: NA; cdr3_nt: TGTGCCAGCAGTGAAGCTGGGGCAGGACGGCTCAATGAGCAGTTCTTC; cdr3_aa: CASSEAGAGRLNEQFF
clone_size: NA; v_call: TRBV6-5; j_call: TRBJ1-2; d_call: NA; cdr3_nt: TGTGCCAGCAGTTACTCGGTCGGGAATGGCTACACCTTC; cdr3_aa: CASSYSVGNGYTF
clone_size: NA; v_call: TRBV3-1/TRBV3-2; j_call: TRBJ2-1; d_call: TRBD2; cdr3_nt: TGTGCCAGCAGCCCCCCTAGCGGGAGGGCGAACAATGAGCAGTTCTTC; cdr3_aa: CASSPPSGRANNEQFF
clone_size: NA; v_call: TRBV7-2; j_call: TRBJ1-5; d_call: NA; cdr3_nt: TGTGCCAGCAGCCTGAGGCCCAGGTCCAGCAATCAGCCCCAGCATTTT; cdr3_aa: CASSLRPRSSNQPQHF
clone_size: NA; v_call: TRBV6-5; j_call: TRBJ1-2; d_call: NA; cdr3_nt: TGTGCCAGCAGTTACTCGAACAGACCCACTAACTATGGCTACACCTTC; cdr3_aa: CASSYSNRPTNYGYTF
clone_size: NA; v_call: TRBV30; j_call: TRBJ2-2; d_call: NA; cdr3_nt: TGTGCCTGGAGTGGGGGACATCGCACCGGGGAGCTGTTTTTT; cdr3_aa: CAWSGGHRTGELFF
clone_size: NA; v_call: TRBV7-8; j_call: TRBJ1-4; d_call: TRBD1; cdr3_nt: TGTGCCAGCAGCTTAGGGGACAGACAAAAACTGTTTTTT; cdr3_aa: CASSLGDRQKLFF
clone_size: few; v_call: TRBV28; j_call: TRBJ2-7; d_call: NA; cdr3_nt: TGTGCCAGCAGTCAGTCGGGACGGCTCTCCTACGAGCAGTACTTC; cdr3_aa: CASSQSGRLSYEQYF
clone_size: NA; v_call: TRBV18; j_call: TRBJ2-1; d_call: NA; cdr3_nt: TGTGCCAGCTCACCCCTGGGGGGGCCATATGGTGAGCAGTTCTTC; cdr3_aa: CASSPLGGPYGEQFF
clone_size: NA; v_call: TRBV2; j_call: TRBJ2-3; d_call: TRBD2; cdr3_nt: TGTGCCAGCAGTGGCCTCGGGAGCGGGGGGGTACTTTTCACAGATACGCAGTATTTT; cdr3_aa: CASSGLGSGGVLFTDTQYF
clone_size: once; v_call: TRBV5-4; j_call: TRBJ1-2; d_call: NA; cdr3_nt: TGTGCCAGCAGCTTAGAAGGGGTCGAAGGCTACACCTTC; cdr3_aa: CASSLEGVEGYTF
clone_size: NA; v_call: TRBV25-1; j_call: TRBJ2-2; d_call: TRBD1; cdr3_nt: TGTGCCAGTCCCCTCCGGGACAGGGGGGCCCCTAATACCGGGGAGCTGTTTTTT; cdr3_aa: CASPLRDRGAPNTGELFF
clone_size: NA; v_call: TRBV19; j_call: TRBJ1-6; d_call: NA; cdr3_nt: TGTGCCAGTAGTGCTCCAACGCGGGGTACTTCACCCCTCCACTTT; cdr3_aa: CASSAPTRGTSPLHF
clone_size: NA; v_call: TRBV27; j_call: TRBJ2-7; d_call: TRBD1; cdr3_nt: TGTGCCAGCAGTTTTTTTGGGACAGGGGGCTACGAGCAGTACTTC; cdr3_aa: CASSFFGTGGYEQYF
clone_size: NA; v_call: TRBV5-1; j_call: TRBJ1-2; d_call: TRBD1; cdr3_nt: TGCGCCAGCAGCCTAGGGACAGTTCGGAACTATGGCTACACCTTC; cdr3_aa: CASSLGTVRNYGYTF
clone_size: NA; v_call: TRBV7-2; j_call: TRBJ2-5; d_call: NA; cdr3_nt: TGTGCCAGCAGCTTAGCCTTTGGAGAGACCCAGTACTTC; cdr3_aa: CASSLAFGETQYF
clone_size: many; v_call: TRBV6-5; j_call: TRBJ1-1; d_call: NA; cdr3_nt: TGTGCCAGCACCTTAAACAGGATGAACACTGAAGCTTTCTTT; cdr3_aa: CASTLNRMNTEAFF
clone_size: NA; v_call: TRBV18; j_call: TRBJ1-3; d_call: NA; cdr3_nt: TGTGCCAGCTCACCACCCGGATGGACAGTTGGAAACACCATATATTTT; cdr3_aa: CASSPPGWTVGNTIYF
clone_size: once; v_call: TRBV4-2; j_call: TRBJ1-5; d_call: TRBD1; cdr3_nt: TGTGCCAGCAGCCAAGGGATGACAGGGGGAAATCAGCCCCAGCATTTT; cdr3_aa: CASSQGMTGGNQPQHF
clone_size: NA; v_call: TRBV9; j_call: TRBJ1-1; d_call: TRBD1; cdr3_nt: TGTGCCAGCAGCGTACGAGGGACAGATGAAGCTTTCTTT; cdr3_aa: CASSVRGTDEAFF
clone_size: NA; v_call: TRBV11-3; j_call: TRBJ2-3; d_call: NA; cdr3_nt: TGTGCCAGCAGCGACCGGAACACAGATACGCAGTATTTT; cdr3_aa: CASSDRNTDTQYF
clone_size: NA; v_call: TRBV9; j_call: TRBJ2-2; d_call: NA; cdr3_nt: TGTGCCAGCAGCACCCGGACGGCTGGAAGCGGGGAGCTGTTTTTT; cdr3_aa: CASSTRTAGSGELFF
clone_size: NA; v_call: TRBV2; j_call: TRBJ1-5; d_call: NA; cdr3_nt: TGTGCCAGCAGTGATCGGGGAGGTGGAAGCAATCAGCCCCAGCATTTT; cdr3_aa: CASSDRGGGSNQPQHF
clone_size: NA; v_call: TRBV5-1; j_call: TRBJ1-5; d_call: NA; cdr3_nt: TGCGCCAGCAGCTTGGCCCCCAACGGAGATCAGCCCCAGCATTTT; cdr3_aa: CASSLAPNGDQPQHF
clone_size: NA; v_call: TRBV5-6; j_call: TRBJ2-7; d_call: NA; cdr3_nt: TGTGCCAGCAGTCGGGGAGCGTTACGCTCCTACGAGCAGTACTTC; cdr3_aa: CASSRGALRSYEQYF
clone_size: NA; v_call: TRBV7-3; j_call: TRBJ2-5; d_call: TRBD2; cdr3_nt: TGTGCCAGCAGCTCGGGACTAGCGGGGATGGAGACCCAGTACTTC; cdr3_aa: CASSSGLAGMETQYF
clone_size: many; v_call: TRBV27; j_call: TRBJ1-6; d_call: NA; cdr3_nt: TGTGCCTCACGCGGGGGGCTGGCGAATTCACCCCTCCACTTT; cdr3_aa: CASRGGLANSPLHF
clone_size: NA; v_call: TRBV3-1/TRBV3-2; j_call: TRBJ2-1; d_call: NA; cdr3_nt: TGTGCCAGCAGCCCCGACACAGTGACGCAGTTCTTC; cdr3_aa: CASSPDTVTQFF
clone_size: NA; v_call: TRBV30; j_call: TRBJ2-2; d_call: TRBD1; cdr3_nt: TGTGCCTGCAATACAGGGGAGTGGAACACCGGGGAGCTGTTTTTT; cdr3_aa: CACNTGEWNTGELFF
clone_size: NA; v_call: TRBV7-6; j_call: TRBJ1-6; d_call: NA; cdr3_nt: TGTGCCAGCAGCGACCGTCCCGGGACAACGAATTCACCCCTCCACTTT; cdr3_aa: CASSDRPGTTNSPLHF
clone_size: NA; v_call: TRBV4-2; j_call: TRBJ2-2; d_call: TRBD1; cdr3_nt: TGTGCCAGCAGCCAATCGACAGGGTACACCGGGGAGCTGTTTTTT; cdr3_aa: CASSQSTGYTGELFF
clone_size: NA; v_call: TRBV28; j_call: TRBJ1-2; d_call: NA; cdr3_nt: TGTGCCAGCACCTCGCTGCCGTACTATGGCTACACCTTC; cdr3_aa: CASTSLPYYGYTF
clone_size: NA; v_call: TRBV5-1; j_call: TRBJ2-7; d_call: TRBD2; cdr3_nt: TGCGCCAGCAGCTTAGCGGGAGAAGGGTACGAGCAGTACTTC; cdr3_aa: CASSLAGEGYEQYF
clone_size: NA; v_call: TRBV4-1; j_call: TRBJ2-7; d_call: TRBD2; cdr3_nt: TGCGCCAGCAGCCAAGTCTGGACGGGAGGGGGCTACGAGCAGTACTTC; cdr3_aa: CASSQVWTGGGYEQYF
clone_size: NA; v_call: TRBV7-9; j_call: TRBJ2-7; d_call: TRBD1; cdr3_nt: TGTGCCAGCAGCGCCGGGGACAGGGGACTGTACTTC; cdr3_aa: CASSAGDRGLYF
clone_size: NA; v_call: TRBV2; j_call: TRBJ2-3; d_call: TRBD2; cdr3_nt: TGTGCCAGCAGTCGCAGCCCCCAAGCGGGAGAAACTACGCAGTATTTT; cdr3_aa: CASSRSPQAGETTQYF
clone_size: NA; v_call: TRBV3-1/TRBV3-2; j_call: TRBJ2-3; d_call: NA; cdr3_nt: TGTGCCAGCAGCCCTTCTTACGGGGATACGCAGTATTTT; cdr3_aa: CASSPSYGDTQYF
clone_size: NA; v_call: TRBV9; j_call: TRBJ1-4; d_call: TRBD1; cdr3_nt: TGTGCCAGCAGCGCCCGGGGCGTTCGGGAGGGGGCTGCAACTAATGAAAAACTGTTTTTT; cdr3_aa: CASSARGVREGAATNEKLFF
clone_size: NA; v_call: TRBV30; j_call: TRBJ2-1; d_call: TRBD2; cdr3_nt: TGTGCCTGGACTACTAGCGGGAGACAGTTCTTC; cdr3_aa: CAWTTSGRQFF
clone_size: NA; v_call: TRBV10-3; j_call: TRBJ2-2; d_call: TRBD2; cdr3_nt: TGTGCCATCAGGGGAACTGGACTAGCGGGAGGATCCGGGGAGCTGTTTTTT; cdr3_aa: CAIRGTGLAGGSGELFF
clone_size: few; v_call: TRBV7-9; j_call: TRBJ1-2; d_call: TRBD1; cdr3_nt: TGTGCCAGCAGCTCGGGACAGGGGGCACATGGCTACACCTTC; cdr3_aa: CASSSGQGAHGYTF
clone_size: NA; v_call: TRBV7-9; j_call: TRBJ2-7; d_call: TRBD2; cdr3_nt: TGTGCCAGCAGCTTAGTTCGGACTAGCGGCCTCGAGCAGTACTTC; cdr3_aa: CASSLVRTSGLEQYF
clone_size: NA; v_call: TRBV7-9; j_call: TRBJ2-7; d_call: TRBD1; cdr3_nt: TGTGCCAGCAGAGCCGACAGGGGCCTCCCTCCGAGCTCCTACGAGCAGTACTTC; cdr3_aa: CASRADRGLPPSSYEQYF
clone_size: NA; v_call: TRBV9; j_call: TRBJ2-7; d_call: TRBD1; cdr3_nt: TGTGCCAGCAGCGTAGGTTTAGGGGGCTCATACGAGCAGTACTTC; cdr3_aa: CASSVGLGGSYEQYF
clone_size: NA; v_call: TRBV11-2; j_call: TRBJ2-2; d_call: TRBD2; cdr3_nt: TGTGCCAGCAGCTTAGCGAGACCGGGACTAGCGGGAGGGATCGGGGAGCTGTTTTTT; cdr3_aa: CASSLARPGLAGGIGELFF